This TCR beta chain was captured by sequencing in a study of siplizumab effects on memory and regulatory T cells. Clones were sequenced by immunoSEQ multiplex PCR, and TCRdb holds only the in-frame ones, with some missing. In the table there are tens of thousands of clones, just over 95% of which are singletons. Germline V gene lookup returns CDR1 LNHDA and CDR2 SQIVND (reference sequence). Trimming left V 7 bases short and J 6 bases short, with 5 bases between. This CDR3 has 10 residues. The chain is built from TRBV19 and TRBJ2-3, with D unclear. This clonotype was obtained from a human donor in good health. Source material: naive CD8+ T cells sorted from blood. CDR3: CASTGDTQYF. The CDR3 DNA reads as TGTGCCAGTACTGGGGATACGCAGTATTTT.